This TCR beta chain came from a study of T-cell reconstitution after alpha-beta-depleted transplantation in children. Preparation of the TCRbeta library used unique molecular identifiers. MiXCR, applied by TCRdb to the PCR reads, yields one record per CDR3 protein. The sample records roughly 500,000 distinct CDR3 sequences, about 31% being singletons. This clonotype was detected a few times. V lost 2 bases and J 8 bases, leaving 15 bases between the germline ends. The CDR3 totals 14 residues. Germline V gives CDR1 SGHTA, CDR2 FQGNSA. The receptor comes from a human donor who donated a stem cell graft to a child with aplastic anemia. The sample in question was PBMCs from the stem cell graft donor, obtained from the stem cell graft. J is TRBJ2-5 and V is TRBV7-2; weak D call: TRBD1 (6 bases). The CDR3 loop is CASSLSSQGTTQYF. CDR3 sequence (DNA): TGTGCCAGCAGCTTAAGTTCACAGGGTACTACCCAGTACTTC.